The clone carrying this T cell receptor (beta chain) occurred many times. The time point here: after trial treatment. Indicated treatment: LDRT plus nivolumab, ipilimumab, low-dose cyclophosphamide and aspirin (RACIN trial). Covering alpha and beta chains, TRAV- and TRBV-specific primers were used for the first-strand cDNA. PCR amplification of the TCRs was performed with Phusion for approximately 20 PCR cycles, and it relied on a constant-region primer together with a V-primer adapter. TCRdb re-derived calls from the reads in MiXCR, one entry per CDR3 protein. The table has some 94,000 distinct CDR3 sequences, roughly 20% seen once; the top ten hold about 13%. There are 14 residues in the CDR3. V lost 0 bases to trimming and J lost 4 bases, with 9 bases between them. The data were taken from a study of low-dose radiotherapy and immunotherapy resistance in tumors.

This specimen consisted of PBMCs, obtained after low-dose radiotherapy plus immunotherapy. This sequence originates from a female donor with ovarian cancer. V and J are TRBV12-3 or TRBV12-4 and TRBJ1-1; D ambiguous. This CDR3 is CASSLAAAFTEAFF. The CDR3 nucleotides read TGTGCCAGCAGTTTAGCCGCAGCCTTCACTGAAGCTTTCTTT.